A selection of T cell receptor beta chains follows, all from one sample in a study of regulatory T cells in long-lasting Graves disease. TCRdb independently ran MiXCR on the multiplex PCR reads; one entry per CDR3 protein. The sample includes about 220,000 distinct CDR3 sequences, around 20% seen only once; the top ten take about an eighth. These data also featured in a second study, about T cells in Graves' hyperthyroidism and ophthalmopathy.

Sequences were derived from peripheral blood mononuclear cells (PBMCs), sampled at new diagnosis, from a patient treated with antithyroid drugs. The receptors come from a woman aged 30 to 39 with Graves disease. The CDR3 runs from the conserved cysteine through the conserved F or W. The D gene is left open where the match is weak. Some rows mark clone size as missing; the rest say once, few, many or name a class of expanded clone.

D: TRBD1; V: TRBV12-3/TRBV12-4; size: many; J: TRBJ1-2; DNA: TGTGCCAGCAGTTCGCGGGACAGGCCGCTGGGCTACACCTTC; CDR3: CASSSRDRPLGYTF
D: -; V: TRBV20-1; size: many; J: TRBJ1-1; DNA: TGCAGTGCTAGGTTCAGGATGAACACTAAAGCTTTCTTT; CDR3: CSARFRMNTKAFF
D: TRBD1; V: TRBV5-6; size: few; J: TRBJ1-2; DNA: TGTGCCAGCAGCACAGGGACAGGGACCTATGGCTACACCTTC; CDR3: CASSTGTGTYGYTF
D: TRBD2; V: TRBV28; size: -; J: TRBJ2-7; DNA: TGTGCCAGCAGTTATAGCGGGAATCCCTACGAGCAGTACTTC; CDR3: CASSYSGNPYEQYF
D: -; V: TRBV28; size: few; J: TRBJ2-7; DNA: TGTGCCAGCAGAGGAATAGGCCTCTCGGCTGACTACGAGCAGTACTTC; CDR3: CASRGIGLSADYEQYF
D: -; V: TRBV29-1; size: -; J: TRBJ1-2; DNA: TGCAGCTCAGGGCACTTTAACTATGGCTACACCTTC; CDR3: CSSGHFNYGYTF
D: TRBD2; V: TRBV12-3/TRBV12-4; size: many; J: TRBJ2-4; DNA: TGTGCCAGCAGTCTAGGGCGGGAGGGTGGAAACATTCAGTACTTC; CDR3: CASSLGREGGNIQYF
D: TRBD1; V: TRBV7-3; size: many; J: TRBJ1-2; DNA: TGTGCCAGCAGCTTTAAAAAAGGGGGCGGCTACACCTTC; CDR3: CASSFKKGGGYTF
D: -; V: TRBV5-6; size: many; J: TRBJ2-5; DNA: TGTGCCAGCAGCCGGCTAGCGCCCCAAGAGACCCAGTACTTC; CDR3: CASSRLAPQETQYF
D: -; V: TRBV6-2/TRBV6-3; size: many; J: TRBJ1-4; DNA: TGTGCCAGCAGAGCGACACATTGGGATGAAAAACTGTTTTTT; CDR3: CASRATHWDEKLFF
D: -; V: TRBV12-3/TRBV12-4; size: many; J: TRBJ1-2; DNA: TGTGCCAGCAGTTTGACAAACTATGGCTACACCTTC; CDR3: CASSLTNYGYTF
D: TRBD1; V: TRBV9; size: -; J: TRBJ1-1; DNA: TGTGCCAGCAGCGCCTGGGACAGCTCTGAAGCTTTCTTT; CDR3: CASSAWDSSEAFF
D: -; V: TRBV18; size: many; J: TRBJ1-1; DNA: TGTGCCAGCTCACCACCGCTTAGGAACACTGAAGCTTTCTTT; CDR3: CASSPPLRNTEAFF
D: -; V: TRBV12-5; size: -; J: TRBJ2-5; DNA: TGTGCTAGTGGAAACCCAGGGGATGGAGAGACCCAGTACTTC; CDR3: CASGNPGDGETQYF
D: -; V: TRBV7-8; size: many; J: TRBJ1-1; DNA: TGTGCCAGCAGCTTAGCGGCAGCCTCTGAAGCTTTCTTT; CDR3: CASSLAAASEAFF
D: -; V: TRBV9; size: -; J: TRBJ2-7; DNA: TGTGCCAGCAGCGTAGGCATCTACTACGAGCAGTACTTC; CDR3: CASSVGIYYEQYF
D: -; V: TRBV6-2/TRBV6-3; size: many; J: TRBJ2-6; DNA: TGTGCCAGCAGTTACTCAGAGGCCGGGGCCAACGTCCTGACTTTC; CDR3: CASSYSEAGANVLTF
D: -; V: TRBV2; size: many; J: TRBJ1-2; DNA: TGTGCCAGCAGTGTCTGGGGGGAGGGCTACACCTTC; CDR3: CASSVWGEGYTF